The 25 T cell receptor beta chains below were found in one sample sequenced in a study of shared clonotypes between healthy human individuals. CD45RO-negative cells were positively selected for CCR7, leaving out terminally differentiated effector memory CD45RA+ cells. TCRdb's table, derived via immunoSEQ multiplex PCR, lists solely in-frame clones and lacks some. This sample carries about 2.2 million clones, approximately 92% of them seen once, and the ten largest clones take approximately 1.6%. Input material: naive CD8+ T cells from PBMCs. The receptors come from a man aged 18 to 30 in good health. Some clones in this sample may be carry-over from other donors' samples.

This clone was observed once. Here the CDR3 reads CASSGALPGITDTQYF. CDR3 in DNA: TGTGCCAGCAGCGGAGCGTTGCCAGGGATCACAGATACGCAGTATTTT. The V call is TRBV9, the J call TRBJ2-3; a weak D match, TRBD1 (5 bases). V dropped 3 bases and J dropped 2 bases, with 16 bases sitting between them. The CDR3 has 16 residues. Germline V gene lookup returns CDR1 SGDLS and CDR2 YYNGEE.

Regarding this clone: Additional DNA sequences in this sample encode the identical CDR3. V gene TRBV5-6 combines with J gene TRBJ2-7; TRBD2 matches 14 bases. V was pared by 3 bases and J by 7 bases, with 3 bases of the junction left unmatched. The CDR3 loop spans 14 amino acids. Germline CDR1 and CDR2: SGHDT and YYEEEE. In DNA form, the CDR3 reads TGTGCCAGCAGCTCGGGACTAGCGGGAGTTGAGCAGTACTTC. Protein sequence: CASSSGLAGVEQYF.

The CDR3 loop reads CASSVAKGNEQFF. The CDR3, as DNA: TGTGCCAGCAGCGTAGCGAAAGGGAATGAGCAGTTCTTC. This sequence joins TRBV9 and TRBJ2-1; D ambiguous. The V end lost 0 bases, the J end lost 7 bases, and 8 bases lay between the germline ends. Germline CDR1 is SGDLS and CDR2 is YYNGEE. This CDR3 contains 13 residues.

In nucleotides, the CDR3 is TGTGCCAGCAGCCCAAGACAGGACTACAATGAGCAGTTCTTC. Its translation: CASSPRQDYNEQFF. J is TRBJ2-1 and V is TRBV9; a weak D match, TRBD1 (6 bases). Trimming cost V 4 bases and J 3 bases, with 11 bases left between them. CDR1 and CDR2 from the germline V gene are SGDLS and YYNGEE. CDR3 size: 14 residues. Based on the CDR3 plus reference TRBV9 and TRBJ2-1, the full variable domain is DSGVTQTPKHLITATGQRVTLRCSPRSGDLSVYWYQQSLDQGLQFLIQYYNGEERAKGNILERFSAQQFPDLHSELNLSSLELGDSALYFCASSPRQDYNEQFFGPGTRLTVL.

J is TRBJ2-1 and V is TRBV28; 8 bases align to TRBD1. Germline values: CDR1 MDHEN, CDR2 SYDVKM. The CDR3 covers 18 residues. Germline trimming cut 5 bases from V and 0 bases from J; bases unmatched to any gene: 12. CDR3 coding DNA: TGTGCCAGCAGTCGAGGACAGGGCTTACTAAGCTCCTACAATGAGCAGTTCTTC. The encoded protein is CASSRGQGLLSSYNEQFF.

The CDR3 nucleotides read TGTGCCAGCAGCTATTCGTTCCCCGAAAACATTCAGTACTTC. Translation gives CASSYSFPENIQYF. The rearrangement joins TRBV28 to TRBJ2-4; no firm D call. The CDR3 runs to 14 residues. V was pared by 6 bases and J by 5 bases, with 14 bases between. Germline assignment: CDR1 MDHEN and CDR2 SYDVKM.

The chain uses TRBV11-2 and TRBJ2-1; D not certain. The V gene lost 1 base and the J gene lost 9 bases, with 10 bases spanning the gap. Germline V gene sequence: CDR1 SGHAT, CDR2 FQNNGV. The CDR3 has 13 residues. CDR3 DNA sequence: TGTGCCAGCAGCTTAGGCTTCGGTACTGAGCAGTTCTTC. Its translation: CASSLGFGTEQFF.

The chain employs TRBV25-1 and TRBJ2-7; the match to TRBD2 covers 11 bases. The CDR3 spans 15 residues. Germline loops: CDR1 MGHDK, CDR2 SYGVNS. V dropped 4 bases and J dropped 3; count of bases not matched to a gene: 5. CDR3 nucleotides: TGTGCCAGCAGTGGGAGGACTAGCGGGCGCTACGAGCAGTACTTC. Protein product: CASSGRTSGRYEQYF.

The rearrangement links TRBV7-9 to TRBJ1-1; TRBD1 is a possible D gene (5 bases). The CDR3 extends over 14 amino acids. V was clipped by 3 bases and J by 1 base, with 9 bases between them. The germline V gene has CDR1 SEHNR and CDR2 FQNEAQ (reference sequence). This chain's CDR3 is CASSFGQPNTEAFF. CDR3 DNA sequence: TGTGCCAGCAGCTTCGGACAACCGAACACTGAAGCTTTCTTT.

The CDR3 loop reads CASSLRSSYGYTF. The CDR3 nucleotides read TGTGCCAGCAGTTTGCGCAGTAGCTATGGCTACACCTTC. V gene TRBV28 combines with J gene TRBJ1-2, with D unresolved. V lost 3 bases and J 4 bases, leaving 9 bases between the germline ends. Germline-derived CDR1 and CDR2 are MDHEN and SYDVKM. There are 13 residues in the CDR3.

The rearrangement links TRBV15 to TRBJ1-3; D unresolved. Germline V CDR1 and CDR2: LNHNV, YYDKDF (reference sequence). V gave up 4 bases and J gave up 3 bases, with 10 bases separating them. The CDR3 contains 14 residues. CDR3 sequence: CATSKTWGGNTIYF. CDR3 nucleotide sequence: TGTGCCACCAGCAAGACATGGGGTGGAAACACCATATATTTT.

Comment on this clone: The identical CDR3 is also encoded by other nucleotide sequences in the sample. The chain joins TRBV5-6 to TRBJ1-5; D gene uncertain. This CDR3 comprises 14 residues. Trimming removed 0 bases at V and 1 base at J, with 5 bases between. Germline V gene sequence: CDR1 SGHDT, CDR2 YYEEEE. CDR3 DNA sequence: TGTGCCAGCAGCTTGGCTGGGAGCAATCAGCCCCAGCATTTT. Translated, it gives CASSLAGSNQPQHF.

The chain combines TRBV27 with TRBJ1-1, with a possible D match to TRBD1 (5 bases). V shed 2 bases and J shed 5 bases, with 12 bases lying between them. The length of the CDR3 is 14 residues. Germline CDR1 MNHEY, CDR2 SMNVEV (reference sequence). The chain's CDR3 is CASSLRHPGTEAFF. The CDR3 DNA is TGTGCCAGCAGTTTAAGGCATCCAGGGACTGAAGCTTTCTTT.

This clone has just a few counts. This chain connects TRBV4-2 to TRBJ1-1; D is unresolved. The CDR3 runs to 15 residues. V gave up 1 base and J gave up 3 bases, with 12 bases separating them. Germline V lookup: CDR1 LGHNA, CDR2 YNFKEQ. The CDR3 coding sequence is TGTGCCAGCAGCCAAGTCGTGACTTCTGACACTGAAGCTTTCTTT. Protein product: CASSQVVTSDTEAFF.

This clone was counted once. V usage is TRBV18 and J usage is TRBJ1-1; D ambiguous. V lost 1 base and J 1 base, leaving 22 bases between the germline ends. From germline, CDR1 is KGHSH and CDR2 LQKENI. This CDR3 has 19 residues. The CDR3 here is CASSPLDFSQEVANTEAFF. The CDR3 nucleotides are TGTGCCAGCTCACCACTCGACTTCTCCCAAGAGGTCGCGAACACTGAAGCTTTCTTT.

This CDR3 reads CASSQDKGLADTQYF. DNA for the CDR3: TGCGCCAGCAGCCAAGATAAGGGTCTAGCAGATACGCAGTATTTT. The chain uses TRBV4-3 and TRBJ2-3, with D hard to call. Germline assignment: CDR1 LGHNA and CDR2 YSLEER. This CDR3 contains 15 residues. V was pared by 0 bases and J by 4 bases, with 11 bases between.

The chain links TRBV14 to TRBJ2-1; D is uncertain. Per the germline V gene, CDR1 is SGHDN and CDR2 is FVKESK. With 1 base removed from V and 7 bases from J, the gap between germline ends came to 8 bases. This CDR3 region has 13 residues. CDR3 sequence: CASSQAPGNEQFF. The CDR3 DNA follows: TGTGCCAGCAGCCAAGCGCCAGGAAATGAGCAGTTCTTC. Using reference TRBV14 and TRBJ2-1 for the parts outside the CDR3, the full variable domain is EAGVTQFPSHSVIEKGQTVTLRCDPISGHDNLYWYRRVMGKEIKFLLHFVKESKQDESGMPNNRFLAERTGGTYSTLKVQPAELEDSGVYFCASSQAPGNEQFFGPGTRLTVL.

This clone appeared a single time. Other DNA sequences within the sample encode an identical CDR3. The chain couples TRBV27 to TRBJ2-7, with D possibly being TRBD1 (6 bases). The CDR3 covers 12 residues. Trimming took 6 bases from V and 4 from J, leaving 10 bases between them. Germline V lookup: CDR1 MNHEY, CDR2 SMNVEV (reference sequence). In DNA, the CDR3 is TGTGCCAGCAGGGGACACCCATACGAGCAGTACTTC. Its protein product is CASRGHPYEQYF.

The chain has TRBV28 and TRBJ1-2; maybe TRBD1 (5 bases). CDR1 is MDHEN, CDR2 SYDVKM, per germline. The CDR3 length is 14 residues. Trimming stripped 2 bases from V and 4 bases from J, with 11 bases between. The CDR3 sequence: CASSLGQGFYGYTF. CDR3 in DNA: TGTGCCAGCAGTTTAGGGCAGGGTTTCTATGGCTACACCTTC.

The chain carries TRBV28 and TRBJ1-1, with D possibly matching TRBD1 (5 bases). Trimming removed 1 base from V and 4 bases from J, with 10 bases in between. The length of the CDR3 is 14 residues. CDR1 and CDR2 from the germline V gene are MDHEN and SYDVKM. Here the CDR3 DNA reads TGTGCCAGCAGTTTATCGATGGGGCGCACTGAAGCTTTCTTT. Its translation is CASSLSMGRTEAFF. Full variable domain (remainder filled in from reference TRBV28 and TRBJ1-1): DVKVTQSSRYLVKRTGEKVFLECVQDMDHENMFWYRQDPGLGLRLIYFSYDVKMKEKGDIPEGYSVSREKKERFSLILESASTNQTSMYLCASSLSMGRTEAFFGQGTRLTVV.

This sequence joins TRBV6-1 and TRBJ1-1; possibly TRBD1 for D (5 bases). Germline V gene sequence: CDR1 MNHNS, CDR2 SASEGT. The CDR3 totals 14 residues. Deletions cut 2 bases from V and 0 bases from J, with 7 bases between. CDR3 nucleotide sequence: TGTGCCAGCAGTGAACAGGGCATGAACACTGAAGCTTTCTTT. Its translation is CASSEQGMNTEAFF.

Here the CDR3 reads CATSRDPPSGNEQFF. The CDR3 bases are TGTGCCACCAGCAGAGACCCGCCCTCCGGTAATGAGCAGTTCTTC. The chain recombines TRBV15 with TRBJ2-1; D ambiguous. Germline assignment: CDR1 LNHNV and CDR2 YYDKDF (reference sequence). The ends were cut back, 0 bases at V and 7 bases at J, with 13 bases in the middle. The CDR3 consists of 15 residues.

The table lists this clone with a count of one. J is TRBJ2-1 and V is TRBV28, with 8 bases fitting TRBD2. The germline CDR1 and CDR2 sequences are MDHEN and SYDVKM. There are 21 residues in the CDR3. V shed 3 bases, J shed 3 bases, and the junction held 22 bases outside the gene matches. The CDR3 here is CASSFPRPGAGVLRVYNEQFF. CDR3 nucleotide sequence: TGTGCCAGCAGTTTCCCCCGTCCTGGAGCGGGAGTCCTAAGGGTCTACAATGAGCAGTTCTTC.

The chain uses TRBV7-2 and TRBJ2-7, with TRBD2 as a possible D gene (6 bases). Deletions cut 1 base from V and 0 bases from J, with 10 bases between. The germline CDR1 and CDR2 sequences are SGHTA and FQGNSA. The CDR3 is 15 amino acids. The CDR3 protein is CASSLEYGSSYEQYF. The DNA for the CDR3 is TGTGCCAGCAGCTTAGAATACGGGAGCTCCTACGAGCAGTACTTC.

The J gene is TRBJ1-4, the V gene TRBV2; maybe TRBD1 (6 bases). This CDR3 comprises 16 residues. Per germline, CDR1 SNHLY and CDR2 FYNNEI. V lost 6 bases and J 1 base, leaving 15 bases between the germline ends. The CDR3 region has the DNA TGTGCCAGCAGGGTTCCCCAGGGGAGAACTAATGAAAAACTGTTTTTT. As protein: CASRVPQGRTNEKLFF.